Each of the 27 T cell receptor beta chains below was sequenced from the same sample in a study of control samples from healthy donors and cancer patients. Some clones are missing from TCRdb's copy, which holds only in-frame ones; the method was immunoSEQ multiplex PCR. The sample records tens of thousands of clones, approximately 93% being singletons. Sequenced input: blood. The receptors originated from a woman aged 30 to 39 in good health.

The V gene is TRBV6-5, the J gene TRBJ1-1; 7 positions agree with TRBD1. With V trimmed by 0 bases and J by 4 bases, 2 bases remained unmatched. The CDR3 spans 14 residues. CDR1 is MNHEY and CDR2 is SVGAGI in the germline V gene. CDR3 residues: CASSYSSGGTEAFF. The DNA of the CDR3 is TGTGCCAGCAGTTACTCGTCAGGGGGCACTGAAGCTTTCTTT.

The chain uses TRBV6-2 or TRBV6-3 and TRBJ2-2; perhaps TRBD2 as D (5 bases). V was pared by 2 bases and J by 0 bases, with 10 bases between. This CDR3 has 16 amino acids. Per germline, CDR1 MNHEY and CDR2 SVGEGT. The CDR3 DNA is TGTGCCAGCAGTTACCCCTTGGGAGCGAACACCGGGGAGCTGTTTTTT. This gives the protein CASSYPLGANTGELFF.

The chain couples TRBV11-3 to TRBJ2-7; 9 nucleotides match TRBD2. V shed 5 bases and J 5 bases; nucleotides not matched to a gene: 7. Per the germline V gene, CDR1 is SGHNT and CDR2 is YENEEA. The CDR3 has 14 residues. The CDR3 nucleotides read TGTGCCAGCAGCCCCCCAGCGGGAGGCCACGAGCAGTACTTC. Translating it yields CASSPPAGGHEQYF.

In this sample, this clone turned up once. The rearrangement links TRBV10-3 to TRBJ2-5, with D perhaps TRBD2 (5 bases). V was pared by 3 bases and J by 3 bases, with 11 bases between. The V gene's germline CDR1 is ENHRY and CDR2 SYGVKD. This CDR3 contains 14 residues. CDR3 nucleotide sequence: TGTGCCATCAGTGAACCCGGGAAGGAAGAGACCCAGTACTTC. This encodes CAISEPGKEETQYF.

The chain recombines TRBV6-6 with TRBJ2-3, with D tentatively TRBD1 or TRBD2 (5 bases each). This CDR3 has 18 residues. Germline CDR1 and CDR2: MNHNY and SVGAGI (reference sequence). V was shortened by 5 bases and J by 2 bases, with 23 bases between the two germline ends. CDR3 loop: CASSPWGLVRGFTDTQYF. CDR3 bases: TGTGCCAGCAGTCCATGGGGCCTGGTTCGGGGTTTCACAGATACGCAGTATTTT.

This clone was counted only a few times. This CDR3 is CASSLKRDRGNTGELFF. The CDR3 DNA reads TGTGCCAGCAGCTTAAAACGGGACAGGGGGAACACCGGGGAGCTGTTTTTT. J is TRBJ2-2 and V is TRBV7-8; 10 bases line up with TRBD1. Germline CDR1 reads SGHVS; CDR2 reads FQNEAQ. This CDR3 is 17 amino acids long. Trimming removed 2 bases from V and 1 base from J; junction bases left unmatched: 4. Together with reference TRBV7-8 and TRBJ2-2, the CDR3 gives the full variable domain: GAGVSQSPRYKVAKRGQDVALRCDPISGHVSLFWYQQALGQGPEFLTYFQNEAQLDKSGLPSDRFFAERPEGSVSTLKIQRTQQEDSAVYLCASSLKRDRGNTGELFFGEGSRLTVL.

The V and J genes are TRBV21-1 and TRBJ1-1; TRBD1, the table's D call, was not compared with the DNA. TRBV21-1 is shown as a pseudogene. There are 15 residues in the CDR3. The CDR3 loop is CASSKGRGPNTEAFF. In DNA, the CDR3 is TGTGCCAGCAGCAAAGGTAGGGGGCCGAACACTGAAGCTTTCTTT.

The chain is built from TRBV6-5 and TRBJ1-2; 9 positions match TRBD1. CDR1 MNHEY and CDR2 SVGAGI come from the germline V gene. The CDR3 has 13 residues. V was pared by 7 bases and J by 4 bases, with 4 bases of the junction left unmatched. CDR3 nucleotide sequence: TGTGCCAGCACTCGGGACAGGGTCTATGGCTACACCTTC. Translated: CASTRDRVYGYTF.

V gene TRBV18 combines with J gene TRBJ2-2; D gene uncertain. Germline CDR1 reads KGHSH; CDR2 reads LQKENI. V gave up 3 bases and J gave up 4 bases, with 12 bases separating them. The CDR3 length is 15 residues. The CDR3 protein is CASSPRSDSTGELFF. CDR3 nucleotides: TGTGCCAGCTCACCTCGGTCTGATAGCACCGGGGAGCTGTTTTTT. Drawing the rest from reference TRBV18 and TRBJ2-2, the complete variable domain is NAGVMQNPRHLVRRRGQEARLRCSPMKGHSHVYWYRQLPEEGLKFMVYLQKENIIDESGMPKERFSAEFPKEGPSILRIQQVVRGDSAAYFCASSPRSDSTGELFFGEGSRLTVL.

The genes are TRBV29-1 and TRBJ2-7; D is perhaps TRBD2 (5 bases). V shed 4 bases and J shed 7 bases, with 8 bases lying between them. This CDR3 has 10 amino acids. CDR1 and CDR2 (germline): SQVTM, ANQGSEA. The CDR3 protein is CSVGTPEQYF. The CDR3 nucleotides are TGCAGCGTTGGGACTCCAGAGCAGTACTTC.

This clone was seen just once. The V and J genes are TRBV18 and TRBJ2-7, with unresolved D. From germline, CDR1 is KGHSH and CDR2 LQKENI. V lost 2 bases to trimming and J lost 0 bases, with 14 bases between them. The CDR3 is 16 amino acids. CDR3 protein: CASSPRSQPFSYEQYF. The CDR3 DNA reads as TGTGCCAGCTCACCAAGGTCCCAGCCATTCTCCTACGAGCAGTACTTC.

About this clone: The junction departs from germline at one end; a sequencing error may be responsible. V and J are TRBV19 and TRBJ2-2, with a possible D match to TRBD2 (6 bases). The CDR3 consists of 15 residues. Germline CDR1 reads LNHDA; CDR2 reads SQIVND (reference sequence). This CDR3 is CASSIVRRGSGELFF. The CDR3, as DNA: TGTGCCAGCAGTATTGTTAGGAGGGGCTCCGGGGAGCTGTTTTTT.

The chain recombines TRBV2 with TRBJ2-1; D unclear. The CDR3 loop spans 12 amino acids. V was pared by 3 bases and J by 4 bases, with 4 bases between. Germline CDR1 and CDR2: SNHLY and FYNNEI. CDR3 nucleotides: TGTGCCAGCAGTGAGCTTTACAATGAGCAGTTCTTC. This sequence encodes CASSELYNEQFF.

This sequence joins TRBV5-1 and TRBJ1-6; D is uncertain. Trimming pared 0 bases from V and 0 bases from J, leaving 7 bases between. Germline V gene data show CDR1 as SGHRS and CDR2 as YFSETQ. This CDR3 has 16 amino acids. CDR3 loop: CASSLDGSSYNSPLHF. The DNA of the CDR3 is TGCGCCAGCAGCTTGGATGGTAGCTCCTATAATTCACCCCTCCACTTT.

Regarding this clone: A junction end diverges from the germline sequence, so it may reflect a read error. This sequence joins TRBV5-1 and TRBJ2-7; 9 bases match TRBD1. Germline CDR1 reads SGHRS; CDR2 reads YFSETQ. The CDR3 has 12 amino acids. CDR3 loop: CASSSGTGQGFF. In nucleotides, the CDR3 is TGCGCCAGCAGCTCCGGGACAGGGCAAGGTTTCTTC.

The CDR3 region has the DNA TGTGCCAGCAGTTTATCAGGGAAAACCTACGAGCAGTACTTC. Translated: CASSLSGKTYEQYF. The rearrangement links TRBV27 to TRBJ2-7; D is undetermined. Trimming took off 0 bases at V and 2 bases at J, with 8 bases between the two ends. This CDR3 is 14 amino acids long. CDR1 and CDR2 (germline): MNHEY, SMNVEV (reference sequence).

The rearrangement links TRBV11-2 to TRBJ2-5; D might be TRBD2 (5 bases). Germline CDR1 and CDR2: SGHAT and FQNNGV. The CDR3 loop spans 15 amino acids. V shed 5 bases and J shed 3 bases, with 16 bases lying between them. CDR3 sequence reads: CASSLTPGFEETQYF. The DNA for the CDR3 is TGTGCCAGCAGCCTCACCCCGGGATTCGAAGAGACCCAGTACTTC.

The chain employs TRBV5-1 and TRBJ2-7; no firm D call. This CDR3 comprises 13 residues. Germline CDR1 reads SGHRS; CDR2 reads YFSETQ. The V end was cut by 2 bases, the J end by 3 bases, with 9 bases between. The CDR3 DNA sequence: TGCGCCAGCAGCTTCGGGCTTGGCTACGAGCAGTACTTC. Its translation: CASSFGLGYEQYF.

With regard to this clone: An end of the junction does not agree with germline; a read error may underlie this. The chain has TRBV7-7 and TRBJ2-5, with TRBD2 matching 8 bases. The CDR3 contains 18 residues. The germline V gene has CDR1 SSHAT and CDR2 FNYEAQ (reference sequence). CDR3: CASSYRGGAGGLQETQYF. Written as DNA, the CDR3 is TGTGCTAGCAGCTACAGAGGAGGGGCGGGGGGCCTCCAAGAGACCCAGTACTTC.

This chain connects TRBV7-8 to TRBJ2-7, with D maybe TRBD1 (6 bases). Germline V gene lookup returns CDR1 SGHVS and CDR2 FQNEAQ. There are 14 residues in the CDR3. V dropped 0 bases and J dropped 3 bases, with 9 bases sitting between them. The CDR3 bases are TGTGCCAGCAGCTTAGCAGGACAGAACTACGAGCAGTACTTC. Protein sequence: CASSLAGQNYEQYF.

The V gene is TRBV9, the J gene TRBJ1-3; tentatively, D is TRBD1 (6 bases). Germline lookup yields CDR1 SGDLS and CDR2 YYNGEE. The ends were cut back, 4 bases at V and 4 bases at J, with 15 bases in the middle. This CDR3 is built from 15 residues. The CDR3, as DNA: TGTGCCAGCAGCCCGCGACAGGTCAGCGGAAACACCATATATTTT. The encoded protein is CASSPRQVSGNTIYF.

This clone appeared once. The chain couples TRBV19 to TRBJ1-3; 7 bases align to TRBD1. The J segment lost 0 bases and the V segment lost 10 bases, leaving 6 bases of the junction unmatched. The V gene's germline CDR1 is LNHDA and CDR2 SQIVND (reference sequence). This CDR3 spans 14 amino acids. The CDR3 region has the DNA TGTGCCACTCGTCCAGGGGGCTCTGGAAACACCATATATTTT. This encodes CATRPGGSGNTIYF.

This chain links TRBV3-1 (or the pseudogene TRBV3-2) with TRBJ1-5, with a possible D match to TRBD1 (6 bases). V lost 5 bases and J 2 bases, leaving 19 bases between the germline ends. Germline CDR1 and CDR2: LGHDT and YNNKEL (reference sequence). The CDR3 consists of 17 residues. CDR3 sequence: CASSSSRTRTGNQPQHF. In nucleotides, the CDR3 is TGTGCCAGCAGCTCATCCCGCACTCGGACAGGCAATCAGCCCCAGCATTTT.

The V call is TRBV2, the J call TRBJ2-3, with 7 bases fitting TRBD1. This CDR3 is 14 amino acids long. CDR1 SNHLY and CDR2 FYNNEI come from the germline V gene. J lost 11 bases, V lost 6 bases, and 14 bases had no gene match. Written as DNA, the CDR3 is TGTGCCAGCAGGTCCCAAGGGACAGTTAGGGAGCAGTATTTT. Translated: CASRSQGTVREQYF.

The chain combines TRBV3-1 (or the pseudogene TRBV3-2) with TRBJ1-3; D unclear. The CDR3 spans 15 residues. Trimming pared 0 bases from V and 0 bases from J, leaving 6 bases between. CDR1 LGHDT and CDR2 YNNKEL come from the germline V gene (reference sequence). The CDR3 reads CASSQDWLSGNTIYF. In DNA form, the CDR3 reads TGTGCCAGCAGCCAAGATTGGCTCTCTGGAAACACCATATATTTT.

This clone was counted a single time. The chain joins TRBV4-1 to TRBJ2-3; 13 bases agree with TRBD2. The CDR3 has 16 residues. CDR1 is MGHRA and CDR2 is YSYEKL in the germline V gene. V was clipped by 5 bases and J by 2 bases; unmatched bases: 4. CDR3: CASSRTSGGLTDTQYF. The CDR3 nucleotides read TGCGCCAGCAGCAGGACTAGCGGGGGTCTCACAGATACGCAGTATTTT.

This chain uses TRBV5-1 with TRBJ1-4; D is undetermined. The CDR3 has 15 residues. V was cut by 2 bases and J by 3 bases, with 11 bases left in between. Germline loops: CDR1 SGHRS, CDR2 YFSETQ. The chain's CDR3 is CASSFNPRPNEKLFF. CDR3 sequence (DNA): TGCGCCAGCAGCTTCAACCCCCGCCCTAATGAAAAACTGTTTTTT. Using reference TRBV5-1 and TRBJ1-4 for the parts outside the CDR3, the full variable domain is KAGVTQTPRYLIKTRGQQVTLSCSPISGHRSVSWYQQTPGQGLQFLFEYFSETQRNKGNFPGRFSGRQFSNSRSEMNVSTLELGDSALYLCASSFNPRPNEKLFFGSGTQLSVL.